This T cell receptor beta chain was sequenced in a study of blood T cell repertoires in COVID-19. Across the whole study: Spain, Italy and the United States supplied samples that represented acute and convalescent COVID-19.

This CDR3 region has 15 residues. Germline CDR1 and CDR2: MDHEN and SYDVKM. The trim removed 6 bases at V and 0 bases at J, leaving 4 bases unmatched. This table comes from immunoSEQ multiplex PCR, and its TCRdb copy is limited to in-frame clones, with some not included. The table includes some 110,000 clones, more than 75% detected once. The sequenced sample was peripheral blood. This clonotype was obtained from a man aged 40-49 years with acute or convalescent COVID-19. The V and J genes are TRBV28 and TRBJ1-5; 8 bases map to TRBD1. In nucleotides, the CDR3 is TGTGCCAGCAGGCCCAGGGGGCTTAGCAATCAGCCCCAGCATTTT. Protein: CASRPRGLSNQPQHF.